The 27 T cell receptor beta chains presented below share a single source sample, sequenced in a study of cytomegalovirus exposure and HLA in healthy donors. TCRdb's table, derived via immunoSEQ multiplex PCR, lists solely in-frame clones and lacks some. The repertoire holds about 330,000 clones, roughly 90% seen once, with roughly 1.2% in the top ten. The sample taken for sequencing was PBMCs. Every receptor here comes from a woman between 25 and 40 years old in good health and CMV-seropositive.

The chain couples TRBV5-1 to TRBJ2-2; TRBD1 matches at 9 bases. Germline V gives CDR1 SGHRS, CDR2 YFSETQ. This CDR3 has 15 amino acids. The junction had 5 bases not matched to a gene; V was cut back by 4 bases and J by 4 bases. This chain's CDR3 is CASSGGTGSTGELFF. The CDR3 DNA sequence: TGCGCCAGCAGCGGTGGGACAGGGTCCACCGGGGAGCTGTTTTTT.

V is TRBV27 and J is TRBJ2-1, with TRBD2 matching over 13 bases. CDR1 and CDR2 (germline): MNHEY, SMNVEV (reference sequence). Losses at the gene ends were 7 bases for V and 9 bases for J; bases not matched to a gene: 6. The CDR3 consists of 14 residues. This CDR3 is CASTSGLAGREQFF. The CDR3 nucleotides read TGTGCCAGCACGTCGGGACTAGCGGGACGTGAGCAGTTCTTC.

The chain couples TRBV29-1 to TRBJ1-5; TRBD1 is a possible D gene (6 bases). The length of the CDR3 is 12 residues. The germline CDR1 and CDR2 sequences are SQVTM and ANQGSEA. Trimming shortened V by 7 bases and J by 7 bases, and 14 bases separated the two germline ends. The CDR3 region is CSGGHLGQPQHF. The DNA for the CDR3 is TGCAGCGGGGGACATTTGGGGCAGCCCCAGCATTTT. The complete variable domain, with remaining parts taken from reference TRBV29-1 and TRBJ1-5, reads SAVISQKPSRDICQRGTSLTIQCQVDSQVTMMFWYRQQPGQSLTLIATANQGSEATYESGFVIDKFPISRPNLTFSTLTVSNMSPEDSSIYLCSGGHLGQPQHFGDGTRLSIL.

The rearrangement joins TRBV9 to TRBJ2-1; 8 bases match TRBD2. The V gene end was trimmed by 0 bases and the J gene end by 8 bases; junction bases not matched to a gene: 10. CDR1 is SGDLS, CDR2 YYNGEE, per germline. This CDR3 is 16 amino acids long. The DNA of the CDR3 is TGTGCCAGCAGCGTAGTAGGAGCGGGAGAGTTTTATGAGCAGTTCTTC. Translated, it gives CASSVVGAGEFYEQFF.

The chain has TRBV5-6 and TRBJ1-2; no firm D call. CDR3 length: 13 amino acids. V was pared by 0 bases and J by 7 bases, with 10 bases between. From germline, CDR1 is SGHDT and CDR2 YYEEEE. The CDR3 sequence is CASSLAVGSGYTF. The CDR3 nucleotides are TGTGCCAGCAGCTTGGCCGTAGGGTCTGGCTACACCTTC. The entire variable domain, with the rest obtained from reference TRBV5-6 and TRBJ1-2, is as follows: DAGVTQSPTHLIKTRGQQVTLRCSPKSGHDTVSWYQQALGQGPQFIFQYYEEEERQRGNFPDRFSGHQFPNYSSELNVNALLLGDSALYLCASSLAVGSGYTFGSGTRLTVV.

The chain couples TRBV6-5 to TRBJ2-7; D unclear. The germline gives CDR1 MNHEY, CDR2 SVGAGI. V dropped 5 bases and J dropped 6 bases, with 14 bases sitting between them. This CDR3 is 13 amino acids long. The CDR3 region is CASSVLSPGEQYF. The CDR3 nucleotides read TGTGCCAGCAGTGTACTAAGCCCTGGCGAGCAGTACTTC.

The chain joins TRBV5-1 to TRBJ1-6, with D possibly matching TRBD1 (5 bases). V lost 0 bases to trimming and J lost 6 bases, with 10 bases between them. Per the germline V gene, CDR1 is SGHRS and CDR2 is YFSETQ. The CDR3 runs 15 residues. The CDR3, as DNA: TGCGCCAGCAGCTTGGCGGGGGTCAGTAATTCACCCCTCCACTTT. Protein sequence: CASSLAGVSNSPLHF.

The chain carries TRBV18 and TRBJ1-4; TRBD1 might be the D (6 bases). CDR3 length: 17 amino acids. Germline V lookup: CDR1 KGHSH, CDR2 LQKENI. V gave up 3 bases and J gave up 2 bases, with 16 bases separating them. CDR3 in DNA: TGTGCCAGCTCACCCTTCCTAACAGGGAAGACTAATGAAAAACTGTTTTTT. Translating it yields CASSPFLTGKTNEKLFF.

A single count supports this clone. J is TRBJ1-2 and V is TRBV4-2, with D maybe TRBD1 (5 bases). Germline CDR1 LGHNA, CDR2 YNFKEQ. With 1 base removed from V and 6 bases from J, the gap between germline ends came to 15 bases. The CDR3 consists of 15 residues. The CDR3 is CASSQVRGTVDGYTF. CDR3 nucleotides: TGTGCCAGCAGCCAAGTACGGGGGACTGTGGATGGCTACACCTTC.

Only a few counts were recorded for this clone. Just one base apart from a much larger clone, this may be a read error. This CDR3 is also generated by other DNA sequences in the sample. The chain carries TRBV5-4 and TRBJ1-5; D call uncertain. CDR3 length equals 12 residues. Germline CDR1 and CDR2: SGHNT and YYREEE (reference sequence). V shed 2 bases and J shed 4 bases, with 4 bases lying between them. CDR3 region: CASSLGNQPQHF. In DNA, the CDR3 is TGTGCCAGCAGCTTAGGGAATCAGCCCCAGCATTTT.

This clone was observed a handful of times. This rearrangement joins TRBV6-5 to TRBJ1-5; D may be TRBD1 (5 bases). Between the trimmed V and J ends, which lost 2 bases and 8 bases, there was a span of 10 bases. CDR1 is MNHEY, CDR2 SVGAGI, per germline. This CDR3 is 13 amino acids long. CDR3 coding DNA: TGTGCCAGCAGTTACATAAGGGGTGAGCCCCAGCATTTT. Translation gives CASSYIRGEPQHF.

The V and J genes are TRBV30 and TRBJ2-1; TRBD1 matches 8 bases. Germline V lookup: CDR1 GTSNPN, CDR2 SVGIG (reference sequence). The CDR3 covers 15 residues. Trimming took 2 bases from V and 4 from J; bases not matched to a gene: 7. In nucleotides, the CDR3 is TGTGCCTGGAGTTTCCCGGGACAGGATTACAATGAGCAGTTCTTC. Protein sequence: CAWSFPGQDYNEQFF.

The gene calls are TRBV19 and TRBJ2-7, with a tentative D call TRBD1 (7 bases). The CDR3 has 14 residues. With 6 bases removed from V and 3 bases from J, the gap between germline ends came to 15 bases. Germline CDR1 and CDR2: LNHDA and SQIVND (reference sequence). The CDR3 spells CASSPTGRNYEQYF. DNA for the CDR3: TGTGCCAGTAGCCCGACAGGGAGGAACTACGAGCAGTACTTC.

This clone occurred once. J is TRBJ1-1 and V is TRBV28; D gene unclear. CDR3 size: 14 residues. Germline V lookup: CDR1 MDHEN, CDR2 SYDVKM. The V and J ends lost 5 bases and 1 base respectively, with 11 bases between them. DNA of the CDR3: TGTGCCAGCAGTCTCACCCGGGCGAACACTGAAGCTTTCTTT. It codes for CASSLTRANTEAFF.

The chain joins TRBV2 to TRBJ1-2; D unresolved. The CDR3 contains 13 residues. CDR1 SNHLY and CDR2 FYNNEI come from the germline V gene. Between the trimmed V and J ends, which lost 5 bases and 10 bases, there was a span of 17 bases. The chain's CDR3 is CASSTANQLSYTF. The CDR3 region has the DNA TGTGCCAGCAGTACAGCAAACCAACTTTCCTACACCTTC.

This rearrangement joins TRBV4-3 to TRBJ1-1, with TRBD1 matching 7 bases. The CDR3 consists of 15 residues. CDR1 and CDR2 from the germline V gene are LGHNA and YSLEER. V lost 0 bases and J lost 5; bases outside the gene matches: 6. CDR3 region: CASSQDFPRGTEAFF. The CDR3 DNA sequence: TGCGCCAGCAGCCAAGATTTCCCCAGGGGGACTGAAGCTTTCTTT.

The V gene is TRBV27, the J gene TRBJ2-3; 11 nucleotides align to TRBD2. Germline assignment: CDR1 MNHEY and CDR2 SMNVEV (reference sequence). The CDR3 has 15 amino acids. Trimming cost V 5 bases and J 0 bases; bases outside gene matches: 1. The DNA for the CDR3 is TGTGCCAGCAGTCTAGCGGGGGGTAGCACAGATACGCAGTATTTT. Protein sequence: CASSLAGGSTDTQYF.

The chain combines TRBV30 with TRBJ1-4, with a tentative D call TRBD1 (6 bases). CDR1 and CDR2 from the germline V gene are GTSNPN and SVGIG (reference sequence). Trimming took 0 bases from V and 6 from J, leaving 14 bases between them. The CDR3 extends over 15 amino acids. CDR3 coding DNA: TGTGCCTGGAGTGTACGGGGCAGGGGTTATGAAAAACTGTTTTTT. This gives the protein CAWSVRGRGYEKLFF.

The chain is built from TRBV10-3 and TRBJ1-2; D is undetermined. This CDR3 contains 12 residues. CDR1 and CDR2 (germline): ENHRY, SYGVKD. V was pared by 0 bases and J by 8 bases, with 7 bases between. The DNA of the CDR3 is TGTGCCATCAGTGAGTCGGGGTCCGGCTACACCTTC. It is translated as CAISESGSGYTF.

The chain combines TRBV7-9 with TRBJ2-7; the D call may be TRBD1 or TRBD2 (5 bases each). There are 16 residues in the CDR3. The V gene's germline CDR1 is SEHNR and CDR2 FQNEAQ (reference sequence). V was trimmed by 5 bases and J by 1 base, leaving 18 bases between them. Here the CDR3 reads CASSPRRGDGSYEQYF. CDR3 coding DNA: TGTGCCAGCAGCCCGCGAAGAGGGGACGGATCCTACGAGCAGTACTTC.

The chain is built from TRBV10-3 and TRBJ2-7; D gene uncertain. V lost 7 bases and J lost 3, with 10 bases in between. This CDR3 is 12 amino acids long. The germline gives CDR1 ENHRY, CDR2 SYGVKD. The CDR3 DNA reads as TGTGCCATCAAGGGCTCTAGCTACGAGCAGTACTTC. Its translation: CAIKGSSYEQYF.

The rearrangement uses TRBV5-1 and TRBJ1-2, with no clear D. This CDR3 spans 16 amino acids. V lost 2 bases to trimming and J lost 0 bases, with 14 bases between them. Per the germline V gene, CDR1 is SGHRS and CDR2 is YFSETQ. The CDR3 DNA follows: TGCGCCAGCAGCTTTAAGGGAACAGAGCCTAACTATGGCTACACCTTC. The encoded protein is CASSFKGTEPNYGYTF.

The chain joins TRBV9 to TRBJ2-1; TRBD2 aligns across 7 bases. Trimming cost V 0 bases and J 3 bases; bases outside gene matches: 6. Germline V gene lookup returns CDR1 SGDLS and CDR2 YYNGEE. This CDR3 comprises 16 residues. The CDR3 sequence is CASSVGGGGVYNEQFF. The CDR3 DNA sequence: TGTGCCAGCAGCGTAGGCGGGGGAGGGGTCTACAATGAGCAGTTCTTC.

The genes are TRBV7-8 and TRBJ2-7; a weak D match, TRBD1 (5 bases). Germline V gene data show CDR1 as SGHVS and CDR2 as FQNEAQ. The CDR3 covers 14 residues. V shed 8 bases and J shed 3 bases, with 17 bases lying between them. The CDR3 DNA reads as TGTGCCAGCGGGGCTTCCCTGTCCTACTACGAGCAGTACTTC. Protein product: CASGASLSYYEQYF.

The chain employs TRBV30 and TRBJ2-5, with 8 bases fitting TRBD1. V dropped 6 bases and J dropped 4; count of bases not matched to a gene: 10. CDR1 GTSNPN and CDR2 SVGIG come from the germline V gene (reference sequence). The CDR3 has 14 amino acids. CDR3 nucleotides: TGTGCCTGTGTAGACGCAGGGGGCATAGAGACCCAGTACTTC. This translates into CACVDAGGIETQYF.

The chain is built from TRBV5-1 and TRBJ2-6; D is unclear. The CDR3 covers 16 residues. Germline V lookup: CDR1 SGHRS, CDR2 YFSETQ. V lost 0 bases and J 0 bases, leaving 7 bases between the germline ends. DNA for the CDR3: TGCGCCAGCAGCTTGGGCATTAGCTCTGGGGCCAACGTCCTGACTTTC. Translation: CASSLGISSGANVLTF.

V is TRBV6-6 and J is TRBJ2-4; D may correspond to TRBD1 or TRBD2 (5 bases each). This CDR3 region has 15 residues. Germline assignment: CDR1 MNHNY and CDR2 SVGAGI (reference sequence). Between the trimmed V and J ends, which lost 5 bases and 3 bases, there was a span of 14 bases. The CDR3 loop is CASSQTTEGKNIQYF. In DNA form, the CDR3 reads TGTGCCAGCAGTCAAACGACAGAGGGCAAAAACATTCAGTACTTC.